The source of this T cell receptor beta chain is a study of T cell responses to AZD1222 COVID-19 vaccine. Study results and caveats: Among vaccine-associated CD4 TCRs, coverage spanned spike, with dominance at 160-218 and 743-854. Among those given AZD1222, only 5 to 7 were seropositive at baseline.

Profiled with immunoSEQ multiplex PCR; TCRdb holds only in-frame clones, not every one. The table shows some 150,000 clones, with approximately 94% occurring only once. In regard to this clone: What it recognizes is unknown.

The CDR3 covers 13 residues. V was trimmed by 1 base and J by 11 bases, leaving 11 bases between them. The V and J genes are TRBV12-3 or TRBV12-4 and TRBJ2-2; D uncertain. This clonotype originated in an adult in good health. The sequencing here drew on peripheral blood, taken on day 0 of AZD1222 vaccination. The CDR3 is CASSLGPQRELFF. The CDR3 region has the DNA TGTGCCAGCAGTTTAGGTCCCCAGCGCGAGCTGTTTTTT.